The 13 T cell receptor beta chains below all came from one sample that was sequenced in a study of cytomegalovirus exposure and HLA in healthy donors. The PCR was carried out with 60 Vbeta primers and 13 Jbeta primers. Assay used: immunoSEQ multiplex PCR; TCRdb lists only in-frame clones, some missing. The table has around 100,000 clones, about 77% seen once. The sequenced sample was PBMCs. The receptors here all came from a male donor in good health and CMV-seropositive.

This clone was observed a few times. The chain recombines TRBV2 with TRBJ1-2; possibly TRBD1 for D (6 bases). This CDR3 is built from 12 residues. Germline V CDR1 and CDR2: SNHLY, FYNNEI. Trimming stripped 8 bases from V and 8 bases from J, with 15 bases between. This chain's CDR3 is CASRSGGRGYTF. The CDR3 DNA reads as TGTGCCAGCCGGTCGGGGGGCCGAGGCTACACCTTC.

This clone was found once. The J gene is TRBJ2-1, the V gene TRBV5-4, with TRBD2 identical over 8 bases. The CDR3 covers 14 residues. The ends lost 5 bases at V and 0 bases at J; junction bases unmatched: 1. Germline CDR1 reads SGHNT; CDR2 reads YYREEE (reference sequence). In nucleotides, the CDR3 is TGTGCCAGCAGGAGCGGGAGCTCCTACAATGAGCAGTTCTTC. Translated, it gives CASRSGSSYNEQFF.

The V and J genes are TRBV6-5 and TRBJ2-1; a possible D gene is TRBD2 (6 bases). Germline V lookup: CDR1 MNHEY, CDR2 SVGAGI. CDR3 length equals 14 residues. V was trimmed by 0 bases and J by 8 bases, leaving 11 bases between them. The chain's CDR3 is CASSYSTSTHEQFF. For the CDR3, the DNA is TGTGCCAGCAGTTACTCCACTAGCACACATGAGCAGTTCTTC.

The genes are TRBV7-6 and TRBJ2-7; possibly TRBD1 for D (7 bases). Trimming cost V 5 bases and J 1 base, with 12 bases left between them. CDR1 and CDR2 from the germline V gene are SGHVS and FNYEAQ. CDR3 length equals 14 residues. As DNA, the CDR3 is TGTGCCAGCAGCCCGCGGGACAGTTCCTACGAGCAGTACTTC. Translating it yields CASSPRDSSYEQYF.

The chain uses TRBV27 and TRBJ1-2, with D perhaps TRBD1 (5 bases). The germline gives CDR1 MNHEY, CDR2 SMNVEV (reference sequence). V was pared by 5 bases and J by 7 bases, with 14 bases between. The CDR3 is made up of 13 amino acids. The CDR3 nucleotides read TGTGCCAGCAGTGCCCGTACAGGAACTGGCTACACCTTC. It yields the protein CASSARTGTGYTF.

This rearrangement joins TRBV18 to TRBJ2-7; 11 bases match TRBD1. V was pared by 3 bases and J by 3 bases, with 1 base of the junction left unmatched. The length of the CDR3 is 14 residues. The germline gives CDR1 KGHSH, CDR2 LQKENI. The CDR3 DNA is TGTGCCAGCTCACCTGGGACAGGGGGCTACGAGCAGTACTTC. It encodes CASSPGTGGYEQYF.

The chain couples TRBV9 to TRBJ1-1; no clear D. V was cut by 2 bases and J by 2 bases, with 7 bases left in between. CDR1 is SGDLS and CDR2 is YYNGEE in the germline V gene. There are 13 residues in the CDR3. The CDR3 here is CASSVEINTEAFF. The CDR3, as DNA: TGTGCCAGCAGCGTGGAGATTAACACTGAAGCTTTCTTT.

The gene calls are TRBV6-1 and TRBJ2-1, with a tentative D call TRBD2 (5 bases). The V end lost 7 bases, the J end lost 6 bases, and 10 bases lay between the germline ends. From germline, CDR1 is MNHNS and CDR2 SASEGT. CDR3 length: 12 residues. The CDR3 loop is CASTEGFNEQFF. The CDR3, as DNA: TGTGCCAGCACCGAGGGTTTCAATGAGCAGTTCTTC.

The chain is built from TRBV7-5 and TRBJ2-3; TRBD1, the table's D call, was not compared with the DNA. TRBV7-5 is listed as a pseudogene. CDR3 length: 17 amino acids. CDR3 residues: CARSWVTGGASTDTQYF. CDR3 nucleotides: TGTGCCAGAAGCTGGGTTACAGGGGGTGCTAGCACAGATACGCAGTATTTT.

The chain has TRBV15 and TRBJ2-3; D might be TRBD2 (5 bases). V shed 1 base and J shed 0 bases, with 8 bases lying between them. Per germline, CDR1 LNHNV and CDR2 YYDKDF (reference sequence). This CDR3 contains 15 residues. The CDR3 is CATSRAGGSTDTQYF. As DNA, the CDR3 is TGTGCCACCAGCAGAGCGGGCGGGAGCACAGATACGCAGTATTTT.

This clone showed up just a few times. The chain employs TRBV5-8 and TRBJ2-1; a weak D match, TRBD1 (5 bases). Germline CDR1 reads SGHTS; CDR2 reads YDEGEE. This CDR3 comprises 12 residues. V shed 3 bases and J shed 11 bases, with 12 bases lying between them. The CDR3 spells CASSSTARKQFF. CDR3 coding DNA: TGTGCCAGCAGCTCGACAGCGAGGAAGCAGTTCTTC.

V and J are TRBV25-1 and TRBJ2-1; TRBD1 might be the D (5 bases). The CDR3 is 13 amino acids. V dropped 4 bases and J dropped 7 bases, with 11 bases sitting between them. In germline, CDR1 is MGHDK, CDR2 SYGVNS. The CDR3 DNA is TGTGCCAGCAGTGGGACAAACTTTAATGAGCAGTTCTTC. It is translated as CASSGTNFNEQFF.

The rearrangement uses TRBV19 and TRBJ1-2, with D possibly being TRBD1 (5 bases). The germline V gene encodes CDR1 LNHDA and CDR2 SQIVND (reference sequence). The V and J ends lost 1 base and 4 bases respectively, with 13 bases between them. This CDR3 contains 15 residues. The CDR3 protein is CASSIGLTGIYGYTF. The DNA for the CDR3 is TGTGCCAGTAGTATAGGCCTTACAGGAATCTATGGCTACACCTTC.